The present T cell receptor beta chain was sequenced within a study of CD8+CD57+ T cells in acquired aplastic anemia. Study overall: When averaged, DNA from sorted CD4+ and CD8+ cells came to approximately 3.2 ug.

Profiles of TCR beta VDJ and CDR3 were generated from a genomic DNA template. TCRdb itself ran the reads through MiXCR, one entry per CDR3 protein. The top ten hold roughly 0.8% of the sample, which has hundreds of thousands of distinct CDR3 sequences, around 32% seen once. In its sample, this clonotype was seen many times. What it binds is not known. Study outcomes and limitations: Between the patient and control groups, CD8+ Simpson's diversity did not differ significantly.

Before being chosen for sequencing, patients had shown CD8+CD57+ cell expansion by flow cytometry. The cohort consisted entirely of patients having severe acquired aplastic anemia. The CDR3 runs to 12 residues. Germline CDR1 is MGHDK and CDR2 is SYGVNS. Between the trimmed V and J ends, which lost 8 bases and 6 bases, there was a span of 11 bases. The receptor comes from a human donor with aplastic anemia. This chain uses TRBV25-1 with TRBJ1-5; the D is unclear. The sequencing input was sorted CD4+, CD8+, or CD8+CD57+ T cells (not recorded which) from PBMCs. This CDR3 reads CASGGWSQPQHF. In nucleotides, the CDR3 is TGTGCCAGCGGTGGTTGGAGTCAGCCCCAGCATTTT. Filled out from reference TRBV25-1 and TRBJ1-5, the complete variable domain reads EADIYQTPRYLVIGTGKKITLECSQTMGHDKMYWYQQDPGMELHLIHYSYGVNSTEKGDLSSESTVSRIRTEHFPLTLESARPSHTSQYLCASGGWSQPQHFGDGTRLSIL.